This T cell receptor (beta chain) derives from a study of technical replicates of blood from a few donors. The CDR3 spans 14 residues. Per the germline V gene, CDR1 is SGHVS and CDR2 is FQNEAQ. Trimming removed 4 bases at V and 3 bases at J, with 12 bases between. The protocol was immunoSEQ multiplex PCR, while the TCRdb copy is restricted to in-frame clones and leaves out a portion. Of 60,000 or so clones listed, about 83% are singletons. The receptor was isolated from a human donor in good health. Some clones in this sample may be carry-over from other donors' samples. Source material: PBMCs. J is TRBJ1-2 and V is TRBV7-8, with a possible D match to TRBD1 (6 bases). CDR3 DNA: TGTGCCAGCAGCTCAGGGGTTTTGGACTATGGCTACACCTTC. This translates into CASSSGVLDYGYTF.